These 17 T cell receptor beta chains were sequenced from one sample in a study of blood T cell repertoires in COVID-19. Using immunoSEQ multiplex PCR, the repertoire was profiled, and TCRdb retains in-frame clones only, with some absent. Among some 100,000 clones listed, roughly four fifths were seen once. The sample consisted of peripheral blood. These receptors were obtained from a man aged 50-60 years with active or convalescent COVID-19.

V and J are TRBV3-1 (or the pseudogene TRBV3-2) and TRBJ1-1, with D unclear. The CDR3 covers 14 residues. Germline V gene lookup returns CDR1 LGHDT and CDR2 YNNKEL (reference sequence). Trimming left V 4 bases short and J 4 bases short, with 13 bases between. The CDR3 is CASSPNTAGTEAFF. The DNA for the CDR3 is TGTGCCAGCAGCCCTAATACCGCGGGCACTGAAGCTTTCTTT.

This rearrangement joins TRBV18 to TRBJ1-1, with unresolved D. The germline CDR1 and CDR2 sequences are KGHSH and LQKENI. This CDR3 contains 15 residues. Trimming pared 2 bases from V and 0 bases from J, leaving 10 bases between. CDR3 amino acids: CASSPVLVMNTEAFF. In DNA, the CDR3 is TGTGCCAGCTCACCAGTGTTAGTTATGAACACTGAAGCTTTCTTT.

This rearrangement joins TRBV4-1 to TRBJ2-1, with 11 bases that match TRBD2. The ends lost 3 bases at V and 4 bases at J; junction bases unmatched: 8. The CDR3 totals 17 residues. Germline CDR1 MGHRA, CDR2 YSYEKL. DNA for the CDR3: TGCGCCAGCAGCCATAAGAGGTCTAGCGGGGGGTACAATGAGCAGTTCTTC. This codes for CASSHKRSSGGYNEQFF.

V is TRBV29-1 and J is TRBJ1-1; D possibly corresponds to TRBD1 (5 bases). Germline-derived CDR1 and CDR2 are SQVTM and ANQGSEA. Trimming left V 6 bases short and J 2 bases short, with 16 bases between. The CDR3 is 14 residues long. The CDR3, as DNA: TGCAGCGTAAGGGGAAATTTCGGCAACACTGAAGCTTTCTTT. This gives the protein CSVRGNFGNTEAFF. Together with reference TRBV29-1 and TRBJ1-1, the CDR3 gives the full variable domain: SAVISQKPSRDICQRGTSLTIQCQVDSQVTMMFWYRQQPGQSLTLIATANQGSEATYESGFVIDKFPISRPNLTFSTLTVSNMSPEDSSIYLCSVRGNFGNTEAFFGQGTRLTVV.

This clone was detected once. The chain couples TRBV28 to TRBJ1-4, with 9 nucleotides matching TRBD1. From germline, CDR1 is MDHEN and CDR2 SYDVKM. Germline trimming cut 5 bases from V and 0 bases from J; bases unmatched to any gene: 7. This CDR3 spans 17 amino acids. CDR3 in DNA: TGTGCCAGCAGTACGACAGGGGGACCCTCAACTAATGAAAAACTGTTTTTT. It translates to CASSTTGGPSTNEKLFF. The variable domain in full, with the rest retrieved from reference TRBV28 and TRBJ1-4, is DVKVTQSSRYLVKRTGEKVFLECVQDMDHENMFWYRQDPGLGLRLIYFSYDVKMKEKGDIPEGYSVSREKKERFSLILESASTNQTSMYLCASSTTGGPSTNEKLFFGSGTQLSVL.

The CDR3 sequence is CASSQGSVNTEAFF. CDR3 DNA: TGCGCCAGCAGCCAAGGGTCGGTGAACACTGAAGCTTTCTTT. V and J are TRBV4-1 and TRBJ1-1; D remains ambiguous. Trimming removed 1 base at V and 0 bases at J, with 6 bases between. The germline V gene encodes CDR1 MGHRA and CDR2 YSYEKL. The CDR3 spans 14 residues.

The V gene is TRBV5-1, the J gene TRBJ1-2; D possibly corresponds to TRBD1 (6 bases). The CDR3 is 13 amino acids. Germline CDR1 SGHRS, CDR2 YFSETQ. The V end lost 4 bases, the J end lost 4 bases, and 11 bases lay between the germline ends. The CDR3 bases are TGCGCCAGCAGCAAGACAGGCCCCTATGGCTACACCTTC. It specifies CASSKTGPYGYTF.

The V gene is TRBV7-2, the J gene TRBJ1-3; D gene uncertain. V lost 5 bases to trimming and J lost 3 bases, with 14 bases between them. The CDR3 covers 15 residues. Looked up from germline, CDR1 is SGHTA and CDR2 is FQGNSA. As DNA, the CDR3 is TGTGCCAGCAGCCTCCTGGCGGGAGTTGGAAACACCATATATTTT. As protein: CASSLLAGVGNTIYF.

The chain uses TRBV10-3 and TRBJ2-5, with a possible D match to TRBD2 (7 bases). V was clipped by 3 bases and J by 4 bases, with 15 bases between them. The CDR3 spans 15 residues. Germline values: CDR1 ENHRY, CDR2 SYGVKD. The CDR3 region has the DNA TGTGCCATCAGTGAAGGTGGGGGGGCGCGAGAGACCCAGTACTTC. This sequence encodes CAISEGGGARETQYF.

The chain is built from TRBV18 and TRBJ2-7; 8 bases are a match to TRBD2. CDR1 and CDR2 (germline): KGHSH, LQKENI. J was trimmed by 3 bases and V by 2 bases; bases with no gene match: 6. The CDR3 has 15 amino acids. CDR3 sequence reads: CASSPGSGGDYEQYF. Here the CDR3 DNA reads TGTGCCAGCTCACCAGGAAGCGGGGGAGACTACGAGCAGTACTTC. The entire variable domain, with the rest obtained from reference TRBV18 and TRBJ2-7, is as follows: NAGVMQNPRHLVRRRGQEARLRCSPMKGHSHVYWYRQLPEEGLKFMVYLQKENIIDESGMPKERFSAEFPKEGPSILRIQQVVRGDSAAYFCASSPGSGGDYEQYFGPGTRLTVT.

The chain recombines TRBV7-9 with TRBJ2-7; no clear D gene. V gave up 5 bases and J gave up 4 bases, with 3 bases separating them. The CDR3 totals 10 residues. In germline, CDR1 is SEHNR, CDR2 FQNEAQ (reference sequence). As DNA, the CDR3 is TGTGCCAGCAGCCAATACGAGCAGTACGTC. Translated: CASSQYEQYV.

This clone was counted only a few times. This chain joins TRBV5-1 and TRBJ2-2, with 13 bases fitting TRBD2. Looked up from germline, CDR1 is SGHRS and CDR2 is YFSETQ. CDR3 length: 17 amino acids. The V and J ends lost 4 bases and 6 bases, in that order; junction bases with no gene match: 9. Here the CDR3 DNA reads TGCGCCAGCAGCCCCCGACTAGCGGGGGGAGGTCCCGGGGAGCTGTTTTTT. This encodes CASSPRLAGGGPGELFF. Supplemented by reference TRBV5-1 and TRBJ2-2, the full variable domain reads KAGVTQTPRYLIKTRGQQVTLSCSPISGHRSVSWYQQTPGQGLQFLFEYFSETQRNKGNFPGRFSGRQFSNSRSEMNVSTLELGDSALYLCASSPRLAGGGPGELFFGEGSRLTVL.

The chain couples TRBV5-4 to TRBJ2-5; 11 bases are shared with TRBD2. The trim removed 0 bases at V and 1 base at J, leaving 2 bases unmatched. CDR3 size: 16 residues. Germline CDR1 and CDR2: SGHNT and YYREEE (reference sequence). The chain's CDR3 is CASSLVLAGGQETQYF. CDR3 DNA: TGTGCCAGCAGCTTGGTCCTAGCGGGGGGCCAAGAGACCCAGTACTTC. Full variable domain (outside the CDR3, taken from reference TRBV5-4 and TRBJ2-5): ETGVTQSPTHLIKTRGQQVTLRCSSQSGHNTVSWYQQALGQGPQFIFQYYREEENGRGNFPPRFSGLQFPNYSSELNVNALELDDSALYLCASSLVLAGGQETQYFGPGTRLLVL.

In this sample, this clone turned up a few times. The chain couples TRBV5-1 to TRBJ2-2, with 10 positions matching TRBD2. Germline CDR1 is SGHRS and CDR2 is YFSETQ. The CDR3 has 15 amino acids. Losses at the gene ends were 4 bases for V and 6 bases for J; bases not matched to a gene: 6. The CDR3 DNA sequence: TGCGCCAGCAGCCCCAGAGCGGGGGGGTCCGGGGAGCTGTTTTTT. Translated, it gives CASSPRAGGSGELFF.

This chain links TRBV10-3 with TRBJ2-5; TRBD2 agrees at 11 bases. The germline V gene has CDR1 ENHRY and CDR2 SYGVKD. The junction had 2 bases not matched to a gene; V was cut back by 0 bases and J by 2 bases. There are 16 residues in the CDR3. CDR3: CAISESTSGVQETQYF. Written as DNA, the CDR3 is TGTGCCATCAGTGAGTCGACTAGCGGGGTGCAAGAGACCCAGTACTTC.

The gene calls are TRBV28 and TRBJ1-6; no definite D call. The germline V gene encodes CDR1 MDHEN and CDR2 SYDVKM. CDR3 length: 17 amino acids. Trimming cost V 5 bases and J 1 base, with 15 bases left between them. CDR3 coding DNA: TGTGCCAGCAGTCCCCCAGTCGCCGGGTCCTATAATTCACCCCTCCACTTT. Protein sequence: CASSPPVAGSYNSPLHF.

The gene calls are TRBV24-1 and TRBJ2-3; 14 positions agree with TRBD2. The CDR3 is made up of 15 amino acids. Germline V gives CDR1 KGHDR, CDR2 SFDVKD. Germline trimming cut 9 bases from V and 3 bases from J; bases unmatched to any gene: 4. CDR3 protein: CATGGLAGGTDTQYF. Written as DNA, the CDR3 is TGTGCCACCGGTGGACTAGCGGGGGGTACAGATACGCAGTATTTT.